This paragraph covers one TCR beta chain sequence. This CDR3 is built from 13 residues. Trimming stripped 3 bases from V and 8 bases from J, with 13 bases between. The germline V gene encodes CDR1 SEHNR and CDR2 FQNEAQ (reference sequence). Some clones are missing from TCRdb's copy, which holds only in-frame ones; the method was immunoSEQ multiplex PCR. The profile shows some 130,000 clones, 80% to 95% of them singletons. These data are taken from a study of control samples from healthy donors and cancer patients. This TCR derives from a woman between 45 and 65 years old in good health. This sequence joins TRBV7-9 and TRBJ1-1; the D gene is possibly TRBD1 (6 bases). Sequencing was performed on blood. The CDR3 region has the DNA TGTGCCAGCAGCTTGGTGGGGGCTGAGGAAGCTTTCTTT. It is translated as CASSLVGAEEAFF.